These 17 T cell receptor beta chains were sequenced from one sample in a study of sequential checkpoint blockade in melanoma. Treatment of the sample: randomized to nivolumab then ipilimumab (arm A) or the reverse (arm B). Produced via immunoSEQ multiplex PCR; TCRdb's table is partial and in-frame only. Of about 9,500 clones detected, roughly 72% appear once; the ten largest clones hold around 14%. The material was CD8+ T cells sorted from blood (inferred from file names), obtained from a patient given nivolumab and ipilimumab in sequence. All receptors derive from a human donor with melanoma.

V gene TRBV29-1 combines with J gene TRBJ1-2, with TRBD1 matching over 9 bases. CDR3 length equals 15 residues. With V trimmed by 5 bases and J by 6 bases, 13 bases remained unmatched. Germline V gene data show CDR1 as SQVTM and CDR2 as ANQGSEA. The CDR3 is CSVQIPGQGVNGYTF. For the CDR3, the DNA is TGCAGCGTTCAGATTCCGGGACAGGGCGTCAATGGCTACACCTTC.

DNA of the CDR3: TGCGCCAGCAGCCAAGATGCCAGCGGGAGGGCCCCTTTAGGGGAGCTGTTTTTT. It is translated as CASSQDASGRAPLGELFF. This chain links TRBV4-1 with TRBJ2-2, with 10 bases lining up with TRBD2. The CDR3 is made up of 18 amino acids. V lost 0 bases, J lost 8 bases, and 12 bases stayed unmatched. Germline V gene sequence: CDR1 MGHRA, CDR2 YSYEKL.

V gene TRBV4-2 combines with J gene TRBJ2-3, with 13 bases fitting TRBD2. The CDR3 spans 18 residues. V shed 1 base, J shed 2 bases, and the junction held 6 bases outside the gene matches. CDR1 is LGHNA, CDR2 YNFKEQ, per germline. The CDR3 coding sequence is TGTGCCAGCAGCCAAGGATCCGGGACTAGCGGGAACACAGATACGCAGTATTTT. Translation: CASSQGSGTSGNTDTQYF.

J is TRBJ2-1 and V is TRBV4-2, with 11 bases identical to TRBD2. V dropped 2 bases and J dropped 7; count of bases not matched to a gene: 4. Germline V gene data show CDR1 as LGHNA and CDR2 as YNFKEQ. The CDR3 is made up of 15 amino acids. CDR3 loop: CASSQLAGGSNEQFF. The CDR3 nucleotides read TGTGCCAGCAGCCAACTAGCGGGAGGCTCAAATGAGCAGTTCTTC.

In regard to this clone: A junction boundary mismatches the germline segment, possibly from a read error. The chain uses TRBV9 and TRBJ1-2, with D tentatively TRBD1 (5 bases). Germline V gene sequence: CDR1 SGDLS, CDR2 YYNGEE. The CDR3 is made up of 11 amino acids. Here the CDR3 reads CASRPTGVPYF. The CDR3 DNA sequence: TGTGCCAGCAGACCCACGGGGGTCCCCTACTTC. Based on the CDR3 plus reference TRBV9 and TRBJ1-2, the full variable domain is DSGVTQTPKHLITATGQRVTLRCSPRSGDLSVYWYQQSLDQGLQFLIQYYNGEERAKGNILERFSAQQFPDLHSELNLSSLELGDSALYFCASRPTGVPYFGSGTRLTVV.

In its sample, this clone was seen once. V usage is TRBV29-1 and J usage is TRBJ2-7; 12 nucleotides agree with TRBD1. Germline V gene sequence: CDR1 SQVTM, CDR2 ANQGSEA. With 7 bases clipped from V and 6 bases from J, the junction kept 7 bases outside the gene matches. The CDR3 sequence is 13 residues long. The CDR3 region is CSAWGTGGAEQYF. The CDR3 region has the DNA TGCAGCGCATGGGGGACAGGGGGCGCCGAGCAGTACTTC.

This clone was recorded a few times. The rearrangement uses TRBV30 and TRBJ2-5; D may be TRBD2 (5 bases). This CDR3 is 16 amino acids long. Trimming left V 0 bases short and J 3 bases short, with 17 bases between. The germline V gene has CDR1 GTSNPN and CDR2 SVGIG (reference sequence). The chain's CDR3 is CAWSVEWEPHKETQYF. CDR3 nucleotide sequence: TGTGCCTGGAGTGTTGAGTGGGAGCCCCACAAAGAGACCCAGTACTTC.

The chain carries TRBV25-1 and TRBJ1-4; D uncertain. V shed 1 base and J shed 8 bases, with 20 bases lying between them. The CDR3 is made up of 17 amino acids. The germline V gene has CDR1 MGHDK and CDR2 SYGVNS. The CDR3 DNA reads as TGTGCCAGCAGTGAATTAGCCAAAGAGTGGGGAGGGGAAAAACTGTTTTTT. Its translation: CASSELAKEWGGEKLFF.

This sequence joins TRBV6-5 and TRBJ1-3, with D possibly being TRBD1 (6 bases). The CDR3 is 14 amino acids. Trimming cost V 4 bases and J 0 bases, with 7 bases left between them. Germline V CDR1 and CDR2: MNHEY, SVGAGI. CDR3 residues: CASSSGDSGNTIYF. The CDR3 DNA sequence: TGTGCCAGCAGTTCAGGGGACTCTGGAAACACCATATATTTT.

This clone was observed once. The rearrangement uses TRBV27 and TRBJ1-5; D is ambiguous. V was shortened by 3 bases and J by 7 bases, with 10 bases between the two germline ends. This CDR3 is built from 13 residues. Germline values: CDR1 MNHEY, CDR2 SMNVEV (reference sequence). CDR3 sequence: CASSFSGIQPQHF. The CDR3, as DNA: TGTGCCAGCAGTTTTTCGGGAATACAGCCCCAGCATTTT.

This chain joins TRBV15 and TRBJ2-5; 11 bases map to TRBD2. The CDR3 has 15 amino acids. Germline V gene data show CDR1 as LNHNV and CDR2 as YYDKDF (reference sequence). The V gene end was trimmed by 0 bases and the J gene end by 4 bases; junction bases not matched to a gene: 1. The CDR3 DNA reads TGTGCCACCAGCAGAGATAGCGGGGGGGCAGAGACCCAGTACTTC. Protein sequence: CATSRDSGGAETQYF.

There are a few counts of this clone. This same CDR3 is encoded by further DNA sequences in the sample. The chain joins TRBV5-1 to TRBJ1-1; 7 bases line up with TRBD1. The CDR3 covers 14 residues. Looked up from germline, CDR1 is SGHRS and CDR2 is YFSETQ. With V trimmed by 0 bases and J by 3 bases, 2 bases remained unmatched. CDR3 loop: CASSLAGGYTEAFF. CDR3 DNA sequence: TGCGCCAGCAGCTTGGCAGGGGGTTACACTGAAGCTTTCTTT.

CDR3 nucleotide sequence: TGTGCCAGCAGACAACTAGCGGGGAATGAGCAGTTCTTC. It yields the protein CASRQLAGNEQFF. This chain joins TRBV27 and TRBJ2-1, with 10 positions matching TRBD2. This CDR3 contains 13 residues. Looked up from germline, CDR1 is MNHEY and CDR2 is SMNVEV (reference sequence). After removal of 6 bases from V and 7 bases from J, the junction contained 3 bases not matched to a gene.

V gene TRBV2 combines with J gene TRBJ2-5; 9 bases line up with TRBD2. Germline V CDR1 and CDR2: SNHLY, FYNNEI. This CDR3 region has 15 residues. V shed 2 bases, J shed 4 bases, and the junction held 5 bases outside the gene matches. CDR3 nucleotide sequence: TGTGCCAGCAGTGAATTGATTAGCGGGGGAGAGACCCAGTACTTC. It translates to CASSELISGGETQYF.

J is TRBJ1-2 and V is TRBV27, with 10 bases lining up with TRBD1. The CDR3 sequence is 13 residues long. V was pared by 5 bases and J by 7 bases, with 4 bases of the junction left unmatched. The V gene's germline CDR1 is MNHEY and CDR2 SMNVEV (reference sequence). CDR3 sequence reads: CASSVDRGVGYTF. CDR3 coding DNA: TGTGCCAGCAGTGTGGACAGGGGGGTTGGCTACACCTTC.

The chain couples TRBV5-1 to TRBJ1-1; the D gene is possibly TRBD1 (5 bases). The V end lost 2 bases, the J end lost 1 base, and 9 bases lay between the germline ends. Germline-derived CDR1 and CDR2 are SGHRS and YFSETQ. The CDR3 is 14 amino acids. DNA for the CDR3: TGCGCCAGCAGCTTCACAGGCCCGAACACTGAAGCTTTCTTT. Protein product: CASSFTGPNTEAFF.

This clone was seen a few times. This sequence joins TRBV7-6 and TRBJ2-1; maybe TRBD2 (5 bases). CDR1 SGHVS and CDR2 FNYEAQ come from the germline V gene. This CDR3 is built from 16 residues. Trimming took 5 bases from V and 1 from J, leaving 15 bases between them. CDR3 amino acids: CASSPQDPGSYNEQFF. The CDR3 DNA sequence: TGTGCCAGCAGCCCTCAAGACCCGGGGTCCTACAATGAGCAGTTCTTC.